The 2 T cell receptor beta chains below all came from one sample that was sequenced in a study of control samples from healthy donors and cancer patients. Some clones are missing from TCRdb's copy, which holds only in-frame ones; the method was immunoSEQ multiplex PCR. The table records 120,000 or so clones, roughly nine tenths of them present only once. The sample taken for sequencing was blood. The origin of the receptors is a woman in her late teens or twenties in good health.

CDR3: CASSSNGQGPQPQHF. CDR3 nucleotides: TGTGCCAGCAGCTCGAACGGACAGGGCCCTCAGCCCCAGCATTTT. The chain is built from TRBV5-6 and TRBJ1-5; 8 positions agree with TRBD1. V shed 3 bases, J shed 6 bases, and the junction held 8 bases outside the gene matches. CDR1 and CDR2 from the germline V gene are SGHDT and YYEEEE. CDR3 size: 15 residues.

The chain uses TRBV19 and TRBJ2-4, with 8 bases matching TRBD2. CDR3 length equals 16 residues. Germline V lookup: CDR1 LNHDA, CDR2 SQIVND (reference sequence). V was clipped by 2 bases and J by 2 bases; unmatched bases: 5. CDR3 sequence (DNA): TGTGCCAGTAGTATAAGCGGGAGTGCATCCAAAAACATTCAGTACTTC. It specifies CASSISGSASKNIQYF.